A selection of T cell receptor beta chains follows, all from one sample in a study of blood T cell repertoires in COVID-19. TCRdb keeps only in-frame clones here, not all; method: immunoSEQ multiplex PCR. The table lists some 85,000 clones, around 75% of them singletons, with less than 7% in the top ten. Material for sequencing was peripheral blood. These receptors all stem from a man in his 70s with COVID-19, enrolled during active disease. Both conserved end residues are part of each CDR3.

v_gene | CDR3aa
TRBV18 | CASRGTGGEETQYF
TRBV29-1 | CSAGGAFDQPQHF
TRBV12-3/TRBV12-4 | CASSLYPGTEAFF
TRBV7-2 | CASSLEGGAAQPQHF
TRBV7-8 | CASSLETGGYLAGELFF
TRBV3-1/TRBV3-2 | CASSQTISPVSNQPQHF
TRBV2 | CASSDQGAVGYTF
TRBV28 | CASSPDSLNEKLFF
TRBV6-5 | CASSYLTGGYEQYF
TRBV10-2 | CASSEDRNNSPLHF
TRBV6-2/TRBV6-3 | CASSLPLGGSQETQYF
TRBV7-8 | CASSRGQAWGNTIYF
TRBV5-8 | CASSSPGQLGFQDTQYF
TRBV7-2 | CASSFQSGGWETQYF
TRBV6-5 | CASRRGELFF
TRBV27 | CASSSLGQGANYGYTF
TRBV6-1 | CASSEYGAGEQYF
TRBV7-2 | CASSLSQNNYGYTF
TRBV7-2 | CASSLGTGSYGYTF
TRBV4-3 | CASSPAFGQGPYEQYF
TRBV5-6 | CASSFWIDLRGYGYTF
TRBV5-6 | CASSLYTGTNSNQPQHF
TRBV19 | CASSNRQGAQDNYGYTF